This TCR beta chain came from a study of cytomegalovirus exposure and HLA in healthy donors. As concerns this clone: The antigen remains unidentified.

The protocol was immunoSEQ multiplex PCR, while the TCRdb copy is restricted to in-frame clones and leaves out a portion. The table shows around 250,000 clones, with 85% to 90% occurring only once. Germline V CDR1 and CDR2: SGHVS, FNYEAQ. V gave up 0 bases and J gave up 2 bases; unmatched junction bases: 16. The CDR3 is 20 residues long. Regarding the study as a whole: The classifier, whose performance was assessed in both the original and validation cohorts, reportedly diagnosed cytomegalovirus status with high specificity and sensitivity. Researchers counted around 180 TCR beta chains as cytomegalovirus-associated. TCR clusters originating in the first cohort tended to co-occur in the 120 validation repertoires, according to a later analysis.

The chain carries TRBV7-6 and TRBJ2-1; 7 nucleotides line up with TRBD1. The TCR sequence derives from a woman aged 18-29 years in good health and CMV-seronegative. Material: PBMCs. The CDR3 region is CASSLAPQGTESSPYNEQFF. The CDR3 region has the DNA TGTGCCAGCAGCTTAGCCCCCCAAGGGACAGAATCTTCTCCCTACAATGAGCAGTTCTTC.